A single sample gave rise to the 5 T cell receptor beta chains below, sequenced in a study of tumor-infiltrating lymphocytes in primary liver carcinoma. They got blood RNA out of unsorted whole blood and also pulled out germline DNA. With roughly 500 ng total RNA as template and a constant-region primer, TCR beta cDNA was made. Generation of the TCR beta libraries relied on three nested multiplex PCR rounds using slightly modified ARM-PCR. The first two PCR rounds used TRBV1-TRBV30 primers with a Cbeta primer, nine to eleven cycles each. TCRdb reanalysed the multiplex PCR reads using MiXCR and keeps one entry per CDR3 protein. The sample gives 180,000 or so distinct CDR3 sequences, 50% to 75% of which show up once; 72% is in the top ten. The sequenced sample consisted of peripheral blood. The origin of the receptors is a man aged 35 to 55 with primary liver carcinoma and hepatitis B virus infection.

Regarding this clonotype: Relative to the germline gene, one junction end is altered; a read error may explain this. This chain uses TRBV7-9 with TRBJ2-7; 12 nucleotides line up with TRBD1. The CDR3 is made up of 15 amino acids. In germline, CDR1 is SEHNR, CDR2 FQNEAQ (reference sequence). For the CDR3, the DNA is TGTGCCAGCAGACCACCGGGACAGGGGGCGTGTGAGCAATACTTC. The encoded protein is CASRPPGQGACEQYF. The full variable domain, completed using reference TRBV7-9 and TRBJ2-7, is DTGVSQNPRHKITKRGQNVTFRCDPISEHNRLYWYRQTLGQGPEFLTYFQNEAQLEKSRLLSDRFSAERPKGSFSTLEIQRTEQGDSAMYLCASRPPGQGACEQYFGPGTRLTVT.

The chain couples TRBV19 to TRBJ2-3; maybe TRBD2 (5 bases). The V gene's germline CDR1 is LNHDA and CDR2 SQIVND (reference sequence). V lost 3 bases, J lost 6 bases, and 19 bases lay in between. CDR3 size: 16 residues. This CDR3 is CASSIPLARGSDTQYF. The CDR3 DNA follows: TGTGCCAGTAGTATTCCTTTAGCGAGAGGCTCTGATACGCAGTATTTT.

In this sample, this clonotype turned up a few times. This could be a read error, since a much larger clone is one nucleotide away. J is TRBJ2-5 and V is TRBV29-1; possibly TRBD1 for D (5 bases). The CDR3 is made up of 13 amino acids. V gave up 3 bases and J gave up 5 bases, with 13 bases separating them. CDR1 is SQVTM and CDR2 is ANQGSEA in the germline V gene. The CDR3 reads CSVDLQGDETQYF. For the CDR3, the DNA is TGCAGCGTTGATCTCCAAGGGGATGAGACCCAGTACTTC.

V is TRBV7-9 and J is TRBJ2-5; 8 bases agree with TRBD1. V shed 6 bases, J shed 5 bases, and the junction held 8 bases outside the gene matches. Per the germline V gene, CDR1 is SEHNR and CDR2 is FQNEAQ (reference sequence). The CDR3 has 14 residues. The CDR3 region has the DNA TGTGCCAGCAGTTGGACAGGGATGGGTGAGACCCAGTACTTC. Translation: CASSWTGMGETQYF.

As regards this clonotype: A much bigger clone sits one base away, suggesting this may be a read error. The V gene is TRBV11-2, the J gene TRBJ2-5; 14 bases are a match to TRBD2. Germline V gives CDR1 SGHAT, CDR2 FQNNGV. The CDR3 totals 21 residues. The CDR3 DNA is TGTGCCAACAGCTTCGTACCGGGACTAGCGGGAGATGGGGCCGCGGCAGAGACCCAGTACTTC. Amino acids: CANSFVPGLAGDGAAAETQYF.